The next 10 T cell receptor beta chains were all read from a single sample in a study of blood T cells in healthy people across ages. Then a second PCR, running roughly 7 to 11 cycles, was carried out with a sample-barcoded 5' primer and a J-beta primer mix. TCRdb analysed the 5' RACE reads with MiXCR anew, one entry per CDR3 protein. Of 600,000 to 1,000,000 distinct CDR3 sequences listed, roughly 64% were seen once; the top ten hold about 20%. The material sequenced was blood. These receptor sequences come from a man under 40 in good health.

The J gene is TRBJ1-2, the V gene TRBV28; D is uncertain. The CDR3 is 13 residues long. Germline-derived CDR1 and CDR2 are MDHEN and SYDVKM. Trimming stripped 2 bases from V and 7 bases from J, with 11 bases between. CDR3 DNA sequence: TGTGCCAGCAGTTTACTGTCAGTACGTGGCTACACCTTC. Its protein is CASSLLSVRGYTF.

This rearrangement joins TRBV11-2 to TRBJ2-5; TRBD2 matches at 7 bases. The V gene's germline CDR1 is SGHAT and CDR2 FQNNGV. The CDR3 length is 15 residues. With 3 bases clipped from V and 5 bases from J, the junction kept 9 bases outside the gene matches. CDR3 in DNA: TGTGCCAGCAGCTTGGGAGTTGGGGGGGAGGAGACCCAGTACTTC. Translated, it gives CASSLGVGGEETQYF.

This clonotype has only a few counts. This rearrangement joins TRBV7-9 to TRBJ2-5, with 7 bases matching TRBD1. This CDR3 spans 15 amino acids. With 5 bases clipped from V and 5 bases from J, the junction kept 11 bases outside the gene matches. Per the germline V gene, CDR1 is SEHNR and CDR2 is FQNEAQ (reference sequence). CDR3 in amino acids: CASSPLGQVMETQYF. CDR3 nucleotides: TGTGCCAGCAGCCCCCTCGGACAGGTTATGGAGACCCAGTACTTC. Drawing the rest from reference TRBV7-9 and TRBJ2-5, the complete variable domain is DTGVSQNPRHKITKRGQNVTFRCDPISEHNRLYWYRQTLGQGPEFLTYFQNEAQLEKSRLLSDRFSAERPKGSFSTLEIQRTEQGDSAMYLCASSPLGQVMETQYFGPGTRLLVL.

The chain is built from TRBV6-2 or TRBV6-3 and TRBJ2-5, with 7 bases aligning to TRBD2. The trim removed 8 bases at V and 11 bases at J, leaving 14 bases unmatched. The CDR3 sequence is 13 residues long. Germline loops: CDR1 MNHEY, CDR2 SVGEGT. The CDR3 is CASGGSFDNEQYF. The CDR3 nucleotides read TGTGCCAGCGGCGGGAGTTTTGACAATGAGCAGTACTTC.

This clonotype was detected a few times. This chain's CDR3 is CAIRDSSSYGYTF. CDR3 DNA sequence: TGTGCCATCCGGGACAGCTCATCCTATGGCTACACCTTC. This chain uses TRBV28 with TRBJ1-2; 7 bases are a match to TRBD1. Germline trimming cut 10 bases from V and 4 bases from J; bases unmatched to any gene: 9. This CDR3 region has 13 residues. Germline CDR1 MDHEN, CDR2 SYDVKM.

This clonotype appeared a single time. The chain couples TRBV12-3 or TRBV12-4 to TRBJ2-1; 8 bases are a match to TRBD1. The CDR3 sequence is 15 residues long. The ends lost 3 bases at V and 5 bases at J; junction bases unmatched: 6. In DNA, the CDR3 is TGTGCCAGCAGTTTCACCGGGACAGGAGACAATGAGCAGTTCTTC. This gives the protein CASSFTGTGDNEQFF.

In this sample, this clonotype turned up a few times. A clone one base away is much larger, so this may be a read error. J is TRBJ2-7 and V is TRBV20-1; TRBD2 matches at 8 bases. Looked up from germline, CDR1 is DFQATT and CDR2 is SNEGSKA (reference sequence). J was trimmed by 7 bases and V by 5 bases; bases with no gene match: 7. The CDR3 is made up of 12 amino acids. The CDR3 DNA reads TGCAGTGCTCAGCGGGAGTATAATGAGCAGTACTTC. Amino acid sequence: CSAQREYNEQYF.

This sequence joins TRBV20-1 and TRBJ2-1; possible D gene TRBD2, 6 bases. Germline assignment: CDR1 DFQATT and CDR2 SNEGSKA (reference sequence). Trimming pared 0 bases from V and 3 bases from J, leaving 15 bases between. This CDR3 region has 16 residues. The CDR3 protein is CSARDWDSQLYNEQFF. The CDR3 DNA follows: TGCAGTGCTAGAGATTGGGACTCTCAACTCTACAATGAGCAGTTCTTC.

The rearrangement joins TRBV27 to TRBJ2-1; 8 nucleotides align to TRBD2. This CDR3 region has 15 residues. Trimming took 5 bases from V and 8 from J; bases not matched to a gene: 11. Germline CDR1 and CDR2: MNHEY and SMNVEV (reference sequence). The CDR3 loop reads CASSLQAGVGDEQFF. The CDR3 DNA follows: TGTGCCAGCAGTCTTCAAGCGGGAGTAGGCGATGAGCAGTTCTTC.

V gene TRBV29-1 combines with J gene TRBJ2-7; D gene ambiguous. The J call may be mistaken, given a closer DNA end match to TRBJ2-5. Germline V CDR1 and CDR2: SQVTM, ANQGSEA. The length of the CDR3 is 11 residues. The CDR3 DNA follows: TGCAGCGTTGAACTCGGCGAGACCCAGTACTTC. It specifies CSVELGETQYF.